The 30 T cell receptor beta chains presented below share a single source sample, sequenced in a study of T cell responses to AZD1222 COVID-19 vaccine. Profiled with immunoSEQ multiplex PCR; TCRdb holds only in-frame clones, not every one. The sample holds about 100,000 clones; 85% to 90% are singletons and the top ten take 16%. Here the sequenced sample was peripheral blood, taken on day 0 of AZD1222 vaccination. The origin of the receptors is an adult in good health.

The V call is TRBV29-1, the J call TRBJ1-2, with D uncertain. The length of the CDR3 is 13 residues. In germline, CDR1 is SQVTM, CDR2 ANQGSEA. V lost 3 bases and J lost 8, with 16 bases in between. DNA of the CDR3: TGCAGCGTTGATAGCGCTTCCCCGTACGGCTACACCTTC. The encoded protein is CSVDSASPYGYTF.

The V and J genes are TRBV11-3 and TRBJ1-1; TRBD1 is a possible D gene (5 bases). The CDR3 loop spans 15 amino acids. Germline CDR1 SGHNT, CDR2 YENEEA. V lost 3 bases and J lost 3, with 14 bases in between. CDR3 DNA: TGTGCCAGCAGCTTCGAGGGGTGGGGGGACACTGAAGCTTTCTTT. Its translation is CASSFEGWGDTEAFF. The full variable domain, completed using reference TRBV11-3 and TRBJ1-1, is EAGVVQSPRYKIIEKKQPVAFWCNPISGHNTLYWYLQNLGQGPELLIRYENEEAVDDSQLPKDRFSAERLKGVDSTLKIQPAELGDSAVYLCASSFEGWGDTEAFFGQGTRLTVV.

This rearrangement joins TRBV7-3 to TRBJ1-1, with a weak D call TRBD1 (5 bases). CDR3 size: 13 residues. V was trimmed by 5 bases and J by 4 bases, leaving 11 bases between them. Germline CDR1 reads SGHTA; CDR2 reads FQGTGA. CDR3 in DNA: TGTGCCAGCAGCAATGGTGGGGGCACTGAAGCTTTCTTT. It yields the protein CASSNGGGTEAFF.

The chain uses TRBV5-1 and TRBJ2-2; no firm D call. Germline CDR1 SGHRS, CDR2 YFSETQ. Trimming took off 1 base at V and 0 bases at J, with 13 bases between the two ends. This CDR3 contains 17 residues. The CDR3 is CASSLIGRRPNTGELFF. The CDR3 DNA reads as TGCGCCAGCAGCTTGATAGGTCGCCGCCCGAACACCGGGGAGCTGTTTTTT.

The chain links TRBV3-1 (or the pseudogene TRBV3-2) to TRBJ2-3; TRBD2 aligns across 9 bases. Germline V CDR1 and CDR2: LGHDT, YNNKEL (reference sequence). This CDR3 is 17 amino acids long. Trimming at V came to 4 bases and at J to 2 bases, leaving 10 bases not matched to a gene. CDR3 in DNA: TGTGCCAGCAGCCCCTTGGGAGCGGGGGGCCTCACAGATACGCAGTATTTT. This codes for CASSPLGAGGLTDTQYF.

The gene calls are TRBV6-2 or TRBV6-3 and TRBJ1-1, with TRBD1 matching 8 bases. CDR1 MNHEY and CDR2 SVGEGT come from the germline V gene. V lost 6 bases and J lost 10; bases outside the gene matches: 13. This CDR3 is 14 amino acids long. CDR3 sequence (DNA): TGTGCCAGCAGCGAACCTCGGACAGGGATTGGAGCTTTCTTT. Its protein product is CASSEPRTGIGAFF.

The V call is TRBV5-1, the J call TRBJ1-4; 8 bases are shared with TRBD1. Trimming cost V 8 bases and J 5 bases; bases outside gene matches: 5. Germline V gives CDR1 SGHRS, CDR2 YFSETQ. This CDR3 region has 13 residues. The CDR3 DNA sequence: TGCGCCAGTTCGGGACAGGTGAATGAAAAACTGTTTTTT. As protein: CASSGQVNEKLFF. The full variable domain, rest sourced from reference TRBV5-1 and TRBJ1-4, is KAGVTQTPRYLIKTRGQQVTLSCSPISGHRSVSWYQQTPGQGLQFLFEYFSETQRNKGNFPGRFSGRQFSNSRSEMNVSTLELGDSALYLCASSGQVNEKLFFGSGTQLSVL.

The chain joins TRBV18 to TRBJ2-1, with D perhaps matching TRBD1 or TRBD2 (6 bases each). V gave up 6 bases and J gave up 4 bases, with 19 bases separating them. There are 16 residues in the CDR3. Germline assignment: CDR1 KGHSH and CDR2 LQKENI. The CDR3, as DNA: TGTGCCAGCTCCCTGGGGGGCGTCCAATATTACAATGAGCAGTTCTTC. Translation gives CASSLGGVQYYNEQFF.

This chain connects TRBV29-1 to TRBJ1-1; D not resolved. The ends were cut back, 5 bases at V and 3 bases at J, with 13 bases in the middle. The CDR3 has 13 amino acids. CDR1 and CDR2 (germline): SQVTM, ANQGSEA. The DNA of the CDR3 is TGCAGCGTTAAGGGTTCAGTGGACACTGAAGCTTTCTTT. This sequence encodes CSVKGSVDTEAFF.

CDR3 DNA: TGTGCCAGTACCAGACAGGGGGGTGAAGCTTTCTTT. It codes for CASTRQGGEAFF. The rearrangement links TRBV19 to TRBJ1-1; TRBD1 matches 9 bases. CDR1 and CDR2 from the germline V gene are LNHDA and SQIVND (reference sequence). Losses at the gene ends were 7 bases for V and 7 bases for J; bases not matched to a gene: 4. The length of the CDR3 is 12 residues. The full variable domain, with the rest looked up from reference TRBV19 and TRBJ1-1, is DGGITQSPKYLFRKEGQNVTLSCEQNLNHDAMYWYRQDPGQGLRLIYYSQIVNDFQKGDIAEGYSVSREKKESFPLTVTSAQKNPTAFYLCASTRQGGEAFFGQGTRLTVV.

The J gene is TRBJ2-3, the V gene TRBV7-2, with 14 bases that match TRBD2. Germline CDR1 is SGHTA and CDR2 is FQGNSA. This CDR3 has 16 residues. The V and J ends lost 5 bases and 6 bases, in that order; junction bases with no gene match: 7. CDR3 sequence (DNA): TGTGCCAGCAGCCCTAGACTAGCGGGGGGGGCGGATACGCAGTATTTT. Translating gives CASSPRLAGGADTQYF. The full variable domain, completed using reference TRBV7-2 and TRBJ2-3, is GAGVSQSPSNKVTEKGKDVELRCDPISGHTALYWYRQSLGQGLEFLIYFQGNSAPDKSGLPSDRFSAERTGGSVSTLTIQRTQQEDSAVYLCASSPRLAGGADTQYFGPGTRLTVL.

The CDR3 reads CASRPQGSQGNEQFF. DNA of the CDR3: TGCGCCAGCAGGCCACAGGGTTCGCAGGGCAATGAGCAGTTCTTC. The V and J genes are TRBV5-1 and TRBJ2-1, with D possibly being TRBD1 (6 bases). Germline V gene data show CDR1 as SGHRS and CDR2 as YFSETQ. Trimming left V 5 bases short and J 6 bases short, with 18 bases between. CDR3 size: 15 residues. The complete variable domain, with remaining parts taken from reference TRBV5-1 and TRBJ2-1, reads KAGVTQTPRYLIKTRGQQVTLSCSPISGHRSVSWYQQTPGQGLQFLFEYFSETQRNKGNFPGRFSGRQFSNSRSEMNVSTLELGDSALYLCASRPQGSQGNEQFFGPGTRLTVL.

J is TRBJ2-3 and V is TRBV11-1; no definite D call. CDR1 and CDR2 (germline): SGHAT, FQDESV (reference sequence). This CDR3 spans 13 amino acids. V gave up 1 base and J gave up 6 bases, with 8 bases separating them. CDR3 in DNA: TGTGCCAGCAGCTTAGGGTCGGAGGATACGCAGTATTTT. Its translation is CASSLGSEDTQYF.

This chain links TRBV6-5 with TRBJ1-1; D gene ambiguous. The germline V and J ends were trimmed by 7 bases and 5 bases, with 14 bases remaining between them. Looked up from germline, CDR1 is MNHEY and CDR2 is SVGAGI. The CDR3 runs to 13 residues. CDR3 protein: CASKDTHRTEAFF. In nucleotides, the CDR3 is TGTGCCAGCAAAGACACCCATCGAACTGAAGCTTTCTTT.

The rearrangement uses TRBV29-1 and TRBJ2-6; perhaps D is TRBD1 or TRBD2 (7 bases each). Trimming removed 6 bases from V and 2 bases from J, with 14 bases in between. CDR3 length: 15 amino acids. Germline CDR1 and CDR2: SQVTM and ANQGSEA. CDR3 nucleotides: TGCAGCGTCGCCAGCGGGACAGCTGGGGCCAACGTCCTGACTTTC. Translating gives CSVASGTAGANVLTF.

The chain links TRBV18 to TRBJ1-2, with D hard to call. CDR1 is KGHSH and CDR2 is LQKENI in the germline V gene. The CDR3 loop spans 14 amino acids. Trimming stripped 5 bases from V and 7 bases from J, with 17 bases between. The CDR3 reads CASSGEMPPTGYTF. DNA for the CDR3: TGTGCCAGCTCAGGGGAGATGCCCCCCACTGGCTACACCTTC.

V usage is TRBV7-8 and J usage is TRBJ1-5; TRBD1 might be the D (5 bases). CDR1 and CDR2 from the germline V gene are SGHVS and FQNEAQ. The CDR3 is 17 residues long. Trimming took off 3 bases at V and 4 bases at J, with 19 bases between the two ends. The CDR3 sequence is CASSFSSGSRGNQPQHF. For the CDR3, the DNA is TGTGCCAGCAGCTTCTCCTCAGGGTCCCGGGGAAATCAGCCCCAGCATTTT.

The gene calls are TRBV28 and TRBJ1-2; D gene unclear. Germline CDR1 is MDHEN and CDR2 is SYDVKM. There are 16 residues in the CDR3. Trimming pared 4 bases from V and 8 bases from J, leaving 23 bases between. The CDR3 here is CASSSASFVLDRGYTF. CDR3 coding DNA: TGTGCCAGCAGTTCTGCCTCCTTCGTACTGGATAGGGGCTACACCTTC.

V and J are TRBV18 and TRBJ2-3; TRBD2 matches 10 bases. The CDR3 length is 17 residues. The germline V gene encodes CDR1 KGHSH and CDR2 LQKENI. V dropped 6 bases and J dropped 4; count of bases not matched to a gene: 13. CDR3 loop: CASSATRPSGGSDTQYF. For the CDR3, the DNA is TGTGCCAGCTCGGCCACGAGGCCTAGCGGGGGTTCAGATACGCAGTATTTT.

The V and J genes are TRBV29-1 and TRBJ2-7, with D perhaps matching TRBD1 (6 bases). Germline CDR1 reads SQVTM; CDR2 reads ANQGSEA. V was shortened by 3 bases and J by 1 base, with 13 bases between the two germline ends. This CDR3 has 14 residues. This chain's CDR3 is CSVDRGFGSYEQYF. The CDR3 DNA reads TGCAGCGTTGATAGGGGGTTTGGTTCCTACGAGCAGTACTTC.

Only one count was recorded for this clone. The J gene is TRBJ2-5, the V gene TRBV30; tentatively, D is TRBD1 or TRBD2 (6 bases each). Germline V gene sequence: CDR1 GTSNPN, CDR2 SVGIG (reference sequence). This CDR3 has 13 residues. V lost 3 bases, J lost 1 base, and 9 bases lay in between. CDR3 sequence: CAWSRGPQETQYF. The CDR3 nucleotides are TGTGCCTGGAGCCGGGGGCCCCAAGAGACCCAGTACTTC.

This clone was detected only a few times. The chain couples TRBV7-6 to TRBJ1-1, with 8 nucleotides matching TRBD1. The CDR3 totals 15 residues. Germline-derived CDR1 and CDR2 are SGHVS and FNYEAQ. The J segment lost 0 bases and the V segment lost 6 bases, leaving 6 bases of the junction unmatched. CDR3 DNA sequence: TGTGCCAGCAGACCCGGACAGGGATTGAACACTGAAGCTTTCTTT. Residues: CASRPGQGLNTEAFF.

CDR3 amino acids: CAWATGVDQPQHF. CDR3 DNA: TGTGCCTGGGCTACAGGGGTTGATCAGCCCCAGCATTTT. This chain joins TRBV30 and TRBJ1-5; 7 nucleotides align to TRBD1. The CDR3 extends over 13 amino acids. The J segment lost 5 bases and the V segment lost 5 bases, leaving 6 bases of the junction unmatched. CDR1 is GTSNPN, CDR2 SVGIG, per germline (reference sequence).

The gene calls are TRBV5-1 and TRBJ1-4; possible D gene TRBD1, 5 bases. Germline CDR1 SGHRS, CDR2 YFSETQ. V lost 6 bases and J 7 bases, leaving 19 bases between the germline ends. The CDR3 contains 15 residues. This CDR3 is CASTIQDPRLEKLFF. The CDR3 DNA reads TGCGCCAGCACGATACAGGACCCGAGGCTTGAAAAACTGTTTTTT.

The CDR3 nucleotides are TGTGCCAGCAGCTTAAGGGACAGCACCTACAATGAGCAGTTCTTC. Its protein is CASSLRDSTYNEQFF. The genes are TRBV7-9 and TRBJ2-1; 7 bases align to TRBD1. This CDR3 has 15 residues. CDR1 and CDR2 from the germline V gene are SEHNR and FQNEAQ (reference sequence). Unmatched junction bases numbered 3, after V lost 2 bases and J lost 2 bases. The entire variable domain, with the rest obtained from reference TRBV7-9 and TRBJ2-1, is as follows: DTGVSQNPRHKITKRGQNVTFRCDPISEHNRLYWYRQTLGQGPEFLTYFQNEAQLEKSRLLSDRFSAERPKGSFSTLEIQRTEQGDSAMYLCASSLRDSTYNEQFFGPGTRLTVL.

The chain has TRBV6-5 and TRBJ1-6; D is possibly TRBD1 (6 bases). Trimming pared 6 bases from V and 7 bases from J, leaving 16 bases between. The CDR3 has 15 amino acids. The V gene's germline CDR1 is MNHEY and CDR2 SVGAGI. The CDR3 coding sequence is TGTGCCAGCAGATTATTCACAGGGCAAAATTCACCCCTCCACTTT. This sequence encodes CASRLFTGQNSPLHF.

V is TRBV19 and J is TRBJ2-7; tentatively, D is TRBD2 (5 bases). The ends were cut back, 5 bases at V and 9 bases at J, with 11 bases in the middle. The CDR3 spans 11 residues. Germline CDR1 LNHDA, CDR2 SQIVND (reference sequence). The CDR3 protein is CASSEGNRQYF. The CDR3 bases are TGTGCCAGTAGTGAGGGAAACCGGCAGTACTTC.

The chain links TRBV21-1 to TRBJ2-7; the table assigns TRBD1, which was not confirmed against the DNA. TRBV21-1 is classified as a pseudogene. This CDR3 region has 16 residues. As DNA, the CDR3 is TGTGCCAGCAGCAAAGGGCGGGACAGCCTGGAGAACGAGCAGTACTTC. Its protein product is CASSKGRDSLENEQYF.

The rearrangement joins TRBV2 to TRBJ1-4; 7 nucleotides match TRBD1. This CDR3 is 12 amino acids long. CDR1 is SNHLY and CDR2 is FYNNEI in the germline V gene. Trimming removed 6 bases from V and 7 bases from J; junction bases left unmatched: 2. CDR3 in DNA: TGTGCCAGCAGCGGGACAGCTGAAAAACTGTTTTTT. Protein product: CASSGTAEKLFF.

This clone showed up just once. The V call is TRBV14, the J call TRBJ2-2; D is uncertain. This CDR3 spans 13 amino acids. The germline gives CDR1 SGHDN, CDR2 FVKESK. Deletions cut 3 bases from V and 1 base from J, with 3 bases between. CDR3: CASSHRNTGELFF. The DNA of the CDR3 is TGTGCCAGCAGCCATCGGAACACCGGGGAGCTGTTTTTT.